The 22 T cell receptor beta chains presented below share a single source sample, sequenced in a study of beta chain features in type 1 diabetes. No antigen has been identified for these receptors. Study-level results: Within each of all four CD4+ subsets, Type 1 diabetes patients had TCRB CDR3s that were moderately but significantly shorter.

The investigators reverse transcribed all of the isolated RNA, so they sequenced expressed TCRB transcripts. TCRdb's table, derived via immunoSEQ multiplex PCR, lists solely in-frame clones and lacks some. The sample has about 340,000 clones; roughly a tenth are singletons. The sequenced sample was central memory CD4+ T cells from blood. These receptors were obtained from a young man with type 1 diabetes.

The chain couples TRBV4-1 to TRBJ2-3, with TRBD2 matching over 8 bases. Losses at the gene ends were 4 bases for V and 4 bases for J; bases not matched to a gene: 7. The CDR3 is 15 residues long. The germline V gene has CDR1 MGHRA and CDR2 YSYEKL. The CDR3 coding sequence is TGCGCCAGCAGCCGGGAGCAGCGGGGGTCAGATACGCAGTATTTT. Protein product: CASSREQRGSDTQYF.

The rearrangement uses TRBV19 and TRBJ2-3; no definite D call. Germline V gene data show CDR1 as LNHDA and CDR2 as SQIVND (reference sequence). The CDR3 has 14 amino acids. V was pared by 3 bases and J by 6 bases, with 13 bases between. CDR3 in amino acids: CASSIGSSQDTQYF. In DNA form, the CDR3 reads TGTGCCAGTAGTATCGGTTCGTCCCAGGATACGCAGTATTTT.

This clone was seen only a few times. This chain connects TRBV6-5 to TRBJ1-1, with TRBD1 matching over 7 bases. The CDR3 totals 14 residues. J gave up 1 base and V 5 bases, and 4 bases lay outside the gene matches. Germline lookup yields CDR1 MNHEY and CDR2 SVGAGI. The CDR3 region has the DNA TGTGCCAGCAGTAAGACAGGGAAGAACACTGAAGCTTTCTTT. This codes for CASSKTGKNTEAFF.

This clone occurred a few times. The chain is built from TRBV18 and TRBJ2-6, with a weak D call TRBD1 (6 bases). Trimming removed 5 bases from V and 0 bases from J, with 14 bases in between. The CDR3 runs 17 residues. CDR1 is KGHSH and CDR2 is LQKENI in the germline V gene. The CDR3: CASSFQGLHSGANVLTF. The CDR3 DNA follows: TGTGCCAGCTCATTTCAGGGGTTACACTCTGGGGCCAACGTCCTGACTTTC.

The V gene is TRBV5-6, the J gene TRBJ2-7; perhaps TRBD1 as D (6 bases). V was shortened by 4 bases and J by 0 bases, with 8 bases between the two germline ends. The CDR3 sequence is 13 residues long. The germline gives CDR1 SGHDT, CDR2 YYEEEE. CDR3 in amino acids: CASSQGYSYEQYF. The CDR3 DNA follows: TGTGCCAGCAGCCAGGGGTACTCCTACGAGCAGTACTTC. Using reference TRBV5-6 and TRBJ2-7 for the parts outside the CDR3, the full variable domain is DAGVTQSPTHLIKTRGQQVTLRCSPKSGHDTVSWYQQALGQGPQFIFQYYEEEERQRGNFPDRFSGHQFPNYSSELNVNALLLGDSALYLCASSQGYSYEQYFGPGTRLTVT.

The chain recombines TRBV27 with TRBJ2-3; TRBD2 aligns across 9 bases. The V gene's germline CDR1 is MNHEY and CDR2 SMNVEV (reference sequence). CDR3 length: 14 residues. Losses at the gene ends were 6 bases for V and 4 bases for J; bases not matched to a gene: 5. The CDR3 DNA sequence: TGTGCCAGCAGGTGGCGGGGGGGCCCAGATACGCAGTATTTT. This encodes CASRWRGGPDTQYF.

The rearrangement links TRBV5-4 to TRBJ2-3, with a possible D match to TRBD2 (5 bases). CDR1 is SGHNT, CDR2 YYREEE, per germline (reference sequence). Deletions cut 3 bases from V and 0 bases from J, with 17 bases between. This CDR3 region has 17 residues. The CDR3 protein is CASSSYSSGISTDTQYF. In DNA form, the CDR3 reads TGTGCCAGCAGCTCCTACAGTTCGGGGATTAGCACAGATACGCAGTATTTT.

This clone has a handful of counts. The chain couples TRBV4-1 to TRBJ2-6; 10 bases fit TRBD1. The CDR3 runs 17 residues. Trimming at V came to 4 bases and at J to 7 bases, leaving 10 bases not matched to a gene. Germline loops: CDR1 MGHRA, CDR2 YSYEKL. The DNA of the CDR3 is TGCGCCAGCAGCCCACCGGACAGGGGGGAGAGTGCCAACGTCCTGACTTTC. This gives the protein CASSPPDRGESANVLTF.

This clone was seen ten or more times. The gene calls are TRBV10-3 and TRBJ1-6; maybe TRBD1 (5 bases). The CDR3 extends over 15 amino acids. V was clipped by 3 bases and J by 5 bases, with 11 bases between them. Germline CDR1 ENHRY, CDR2 SYGVKD. The CDR3 region is CAISDQGINNSPLHF. The DNA for the CDR3 is TGTGCCATCAGTGACCAGGGAATCAATAATTCACCCCTCCACTTT.

The chain carries TRBV7-2 and TRBJ2-1, with 13 bases fitting TRBD2. This CDR3 has 16 amino acids. Germline CDR1 reads SGHTA; CDR2 reads FQGNSA. V trimming: 1 base; J trimming: 8 bases; junction bases outside the gene matches: 5. CDR3 in DNA: TGTGCCAGCAGCTTAGACGGGACTAGCGGGGCTCATGAGCAGTTCTTC. It is translated as CASSLDGTSGAHEQFF. Variable domain in full (rest from reference TRBV7-2 and TRBJ2-1): GAGVSQSPSNKVTEKGKDVELRCDPISGHTALYWYRQSLGQGLEFLIYFQGNSAPDKSGLPSDRFSAERTGGSVSTLTIQRTQQEDSAVYLCASSLDGTSGAHEQFFGPGTRLTVL.

V and J are TRBV27 and TRBJ2-7; perhaps TRBD2 as D (6 bases). V was clipped by 0 bases and J by 6 bases, with 15 bases between them. This CDR3 is built from 15 residues. The V gene's germline CDR1 is MNHEY and CDR2 SMNVEV (reference sequence). The CDR3 DNA reads TGTGCCAGCAGTTTATCCGGGACTTTTAAAGGCGAGCAGTACTTC. This translates into CASSLSGTFKGEQYF.

This clone occurred a few times. V is TRBV7-2 and J is TRBJ1-1; D is uncertain. Germline values: CDR1 SGHTA, CDR2 FQGNSA. Trimming left V 1 base short and J 1 base short, with 7 bases between. The CDR3 contains 14 residues. The CDR3 DNA is TGTGCCAGCAGCTTAGTCCCGGGGAACACTGAAGCTTTCTTT. Translation gives CASSLVPGNTEAFF.

A few counts support this clone. The V call is TRBV4-3, the J call TRBJ2-3; D ambiguous. The V and J ends lost 4 bases and 4 bases respectively, with 12 bases between them. Germline V lookup: CDR1 LGHNA, CDR2 YSLEER. This CDR3 region has 14 residues. The CDR3: CASSPRRSSDTQYF. CDR3 DNA sequence: TGCGCCAGCAGCCCTCGACGGTCTTCAGATACGCAGTATTTT.

Details on this clone: A clone one base away is much larger, so this may be a read error. The same CDR3 also results from other DNA sequences found in this sample. The chain carries TRBV11-2 and TRBJ1-1, with D unresolved. CDR3 length: 13 amino acids. The ends were cut back, 2 bases at V and 0 bases at J, with 4 bases in the middle. CDR1 is SGHAT and CDR2 is FQNNGV in the germline V gene. The CDR3 loop is CASSLTVNTEAFF. The CDR3 nucleotides are TGTGCCAGCAGCTTAACGGTGAACACTGAAGCTTTCTTT.

This clone came up a few times. This sequence joins TRBV18 and TRBJ2-5, with 8 bases matching TRBD2. Germline CDR1 KGHSH, CDR2 LQKENI. The J segment lost 1 base and the V segment lost 1 base, leaving 5 bases of the junction unmatched. The CDR3 runs 16 residues. The CDR3 DNA reads as TGTGCCAGCTCACCACTGGCGGCGGGGGGCCAAGAGACCCAGTACTTC. This gives the protein CASSPLAAGGQETQYF.

This clone was counted only a few times. V is TRBV7-2 and J is TRBJ1-2, with no clear D. Trimming shortened V by 0 bases and J by 6 bases, and 17 bases separated the two germline ends. The CDR3 length is 16 residues. CDR1 is SGHTA and CDR2 is FQGNSA in the germline V gene. CDR3 loop: CASSLAAVGEIHGYTF. In DNA form, the CDR3 reads TGTGCCAGCAGCTTAGCCGCTGTTGGGGAGATACATGGCTACACCTTC.

V gene TRBV11-2 combines with J gene TRBJ2-3; 8 bases are a match to TRBD2. This CDR3 comprises 17 residues. Germline V lookup: CDR1 SGHAT, CDR2 FQNNGV. V lost 2 bases, J lost 0 bases, and 7 bases stayed unmatched. The CDR3 DNA follows: TGTGCCAGCAGCTTACGGGGGGGTTCTTCTAGCACAGATACGCAGTATTTT. Encoded protein: CASSLRGGSSSTDTQYF.

This clone has only a few counts. The same CDR3 also results from other DNA sequences found in this sample. V is TRBV19 and J is TRBJ1-5; no clear D. The germline V and J ends were trimmed by 2 bases and 3 bases, with 5 bases remaining between them. The CDR3 sequence is 13 residues long. Germline CDR1 LNHDA, CDR2 SQIVND (reference sequence). The DNA for the CDR3 is TGTGCCAGTAGTATACAGGACAATCAGCCCCAGCATTTT. It codes for CASSIQDNQPQHF. Combining the CDR3 with reference TRBV19 and TRBJ1-5 gives the whole variable domain DGGITQSPKYLFRKEGQNVTLSCEQNLNHDAMYWYRQDPGQGLRLIYYSQIVNDFQKGDIAEGYSVSREKKESFPLTVTSAQKNPTAFYLCASSIQDNQPQHFGDGTRLSIL.

This clone was seen a handful of times. This specimen includes other DNA sequences encoding the same CDR3. This rearrangement joins TRBV7-2 to TRBJ2-3; D ambiguous. The CDR3 loop spans 15 amino acids. V was clipped by 1 base and J by 2 bases, with 10 bases between them. In germline, CDR1 is SGHTA, CDR2 FQGNSA. CDR3 nucleotides: TGTGCCAGCAGCTTAGGGTCGGGTCCCACAGATACGCAGTATTTT. Its protein is CASSLGSGPTDTQYF.

This clone was seen a few times. The V gene is TRBV7-9, the J gene TRBJ2-3; D remains ambiguous. The CDR3 consists of 13 residues. Germline V lookup: CDR1 SEHNR, CDR2 FQNEAQ (reference sequence). V gave up 5 bases and J gave up 6 bases, with 12 bases separating them. DNA of the CDR3: TGTGCCAGCAGCCCAAGACTGAGGGATACGCAGTATTTT. Encoded protein: CASSPRLRDTQYF.

This sequence joins TRBV19 and TRBJ1-2, with D maybe TRBD1 (5 bases). The V and J ends lost 5 bases and 7 bases respectively, with 17 bases between them. The V gene's germline CDR1 is LNHDA and CDR2 SQIVND (reference sequence). The CDR3 is made up of 14 amino acids. The DNA of the CDR3 is TGTGCCAGTAGTCCGGGAAGGGGAGAAGGTGGCTACACCTTC. Its protein product is CASSPGRGEGGYTF.

CDR3 sequence: CASSPPLYNEQFF. CDR3 sequence (DNA): TGTGCCAGCTCACCACCGCTGTACAATGAGCAGTTCTTC. This chain joins TRBV18 and TRBJ2-1; no clear D. CDR1 and CDR2 from the germline V gene are KGHSH and LQKENI. The ends were cut back, 0 bases at V and 4 bases at J, with 4 bases in the middle. CDR3 size: 13 residues.